This entry concerns a single T cell receptor (beta chain). The data were obtained in a study of T-cell memory formation after mild COVID-19. This CDR3 contains 14 residues. V lost 3 bases and J 3 bases, leaving 11 bases between the germline ends. The 5'RACE method, run with constant-segment primers, produced TCR alpha and TCR beta cDNA libraries (carrying sample barcodes and UMIs). TCRdb redid the calling of the 5' RACE reads with MiXCR, one entry per CDR3 protein. The repertoire holds 300,000 to 400,000 distinct CDR3 sequences, about 13% seen once, with around a fifth in the top ten. The sample consisted of PBMCs or a T cell subset sorted from them (not recorded which). This TCR came from a man younger than 35 who had mild COVID-19 (a few samples of this study predate the infection). Cell type and time point are not known. The gene calls are TRBV12-3 or TRBV12-4 and TRBJ1-2; D is perhaps TRBD1 (6 bases). CDR3 protein: CASSFTGLYYGYTF. The CDR3 nucleotides read TGTGCCAGCAGTTTTACAGGGTTGTACTATGGCTACACCTTC.